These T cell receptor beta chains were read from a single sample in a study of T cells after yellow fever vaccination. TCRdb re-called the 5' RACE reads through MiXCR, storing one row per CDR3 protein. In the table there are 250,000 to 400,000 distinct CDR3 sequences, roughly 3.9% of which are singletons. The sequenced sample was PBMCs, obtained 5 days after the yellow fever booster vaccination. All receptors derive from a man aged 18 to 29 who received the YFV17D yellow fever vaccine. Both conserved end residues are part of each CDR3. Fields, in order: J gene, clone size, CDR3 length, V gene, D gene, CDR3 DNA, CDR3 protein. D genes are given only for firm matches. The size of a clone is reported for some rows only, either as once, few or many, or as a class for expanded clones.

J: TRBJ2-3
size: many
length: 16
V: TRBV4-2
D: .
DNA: TGTGCCAGCAGCCAAGTGGGACCTACCGCCACAGATACGCAGTATTTT
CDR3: CASSQVGPTATDTQYF

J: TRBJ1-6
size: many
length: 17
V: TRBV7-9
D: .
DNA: TGTGCCAGCAGCTTAGCGCAAGGTCCGGCCCTGGGGTCACCCCTCCACTTT
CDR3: CASSLAQGPALGSPLHF

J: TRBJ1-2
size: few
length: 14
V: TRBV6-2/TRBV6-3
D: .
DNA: TGTGCCAGCAGTTACGGGCATTTAAACTATGGCTACACCTTC
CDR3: CASSYGHLNYGYTF

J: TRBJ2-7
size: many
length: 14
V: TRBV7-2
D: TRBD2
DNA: TGTGCCAGCAGCCAACTAGCGGGCTCCTACGAGCAGTACTTC
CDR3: CASSQLAGSYEQYF

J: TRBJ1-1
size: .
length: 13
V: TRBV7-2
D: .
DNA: TGTGCCAGCAGCTTAGAAGCACCGAGAGAAGCTTTCTTT
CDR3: CASSLEAPREAFF

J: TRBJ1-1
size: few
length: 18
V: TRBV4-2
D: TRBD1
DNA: TGTGCCAGCAGCCTCACAAGGGGACAGGGGGTGGGGAACACTGAAGCTTTCTTT
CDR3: CASSLTRGQGVGNTEAFF

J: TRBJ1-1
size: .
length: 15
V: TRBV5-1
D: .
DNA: TGCGCCAGCAGCTTGGTCGGTTCGCAGGTGGCTGAAGCTTTCTTT
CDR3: CASSLVGSQVAEAFF

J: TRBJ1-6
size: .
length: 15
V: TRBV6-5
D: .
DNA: TGTGCCAGCAGTTCACTAAGAGGGGGGGATTCACCCCTCCACTTT
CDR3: CASSSLRGGDSPLHF

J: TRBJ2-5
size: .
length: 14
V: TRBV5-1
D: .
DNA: TGCGCCAGCAGCTTGATGAGCGGCCAAGAGACCCAGTACTTC
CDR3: CASSLMSGQETQYF

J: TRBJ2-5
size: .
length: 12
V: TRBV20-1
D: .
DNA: TGCAGTGCTAGGGACGGCCAAGAGACCCAGTACTTC
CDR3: CSARDGQETQYF

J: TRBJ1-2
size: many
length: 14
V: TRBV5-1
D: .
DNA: TGCGCCAGCAGCTCGGGGGTTTCTGGGTATGGCTACACCTTC
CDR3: CASSSGVSGYGYTF

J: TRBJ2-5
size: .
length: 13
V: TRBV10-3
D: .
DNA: TGTGCCATCAGCGCGGGCGCGCAAGAGACCCAGTACTTC
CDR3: CAISAGAQETQYF

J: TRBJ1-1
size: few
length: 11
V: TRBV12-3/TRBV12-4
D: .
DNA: TGTGCCAGCAGGGGCCGGGATGAAGCTTTCTTT
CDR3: CASRGRDEAFF

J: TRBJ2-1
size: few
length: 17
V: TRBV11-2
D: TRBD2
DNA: TGTGCCAGCAGCTTAGCTACTTCTAGCGGGGGGCGGAATGAGCAGTTCTTC
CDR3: CASSLATSSGGRNEQFF